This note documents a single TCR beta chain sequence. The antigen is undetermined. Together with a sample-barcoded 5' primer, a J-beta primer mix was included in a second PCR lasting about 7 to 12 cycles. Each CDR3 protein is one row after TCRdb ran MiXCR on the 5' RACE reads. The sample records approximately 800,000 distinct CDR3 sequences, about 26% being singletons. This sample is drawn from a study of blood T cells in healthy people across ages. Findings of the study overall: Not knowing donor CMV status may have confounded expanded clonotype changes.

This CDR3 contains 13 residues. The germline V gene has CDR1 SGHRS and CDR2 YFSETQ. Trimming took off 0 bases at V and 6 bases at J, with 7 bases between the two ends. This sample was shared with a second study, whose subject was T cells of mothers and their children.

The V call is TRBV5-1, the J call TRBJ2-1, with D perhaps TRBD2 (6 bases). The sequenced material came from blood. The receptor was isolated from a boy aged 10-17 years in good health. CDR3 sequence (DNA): TGCGCCAGCAGCTTGGCTAGCGTCAATGAGCAGTTCTTC. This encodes CASSLASVNEQFF.